The entry that follows covers one T cell receptor beta chain sequence. Antigen specificity is unknown. Here immunoSEQ multiplex PCR was the method, and the copy in TCRdb shows in-frame clones only, minus some. The sample includes approximately 84,000 clones, approximately 86% of them seen just once. Regarding time point: cycle 4 day 1 (C4D1), after about 6 weeks of nivolumab. With no exception, relapse followed autologous stem cell transplantation in all patients, and brentuximab vedotin exposure varied. This entry comes from a study of PD-1 blockade in classical Hodgkin lymphoma. Overall study results and limits: The study reported lower baseline TCR diversity in newly diagnosed patients than in healthy donors.

Germline V gives CDR1 SGDLS, CDR2 YYNGEE. V was clipped by 4 bases and J by 6 bases; unmatched bases: 6. The CDR3 has 14 residues. The genes are TRBV9 and TRBJ2-1; TRBD2 matches 8 bases. The starting material was peripheral blood mononuclear cells (PBMCs), obtained before the fourth cycle of nivolumab. This sequence originates from a human donor with classical Hodgkin lymphoma. The CDR3 loop is CASSPRTSPNEQFF. The CDR3 nucleotides are TGTGCCAGCAGCCCCAGGACTAGCCCCAATGAGCAGTTCTTC. Full variable domain (outside the CDR3, taken from reference TRBV9 and TRBJ2-1): DSGVTQTPKHLITATGQRVTLRCSPRSGDLSVYWYQQSLDQGLQFLIQYYNGEERAKGNILERFSAQQFPDLHSELNLSSLELGDSALYFCASSPRTSPNEQFFGPGTRLTVL.